This T cell receptor (beta chain) originates from a study of cytomegalovirus exposure and HLA in healthy donors. CDR3 size: 15 residues. The V gene lost 2 bases and the J gene lost 2 bases, with 12 bases spanning the gap. Germline lookup yields CDR1 MGHRA and CDR2 YSYEKL. PCR employed 60 Vbeta and 13 Jbeta primers. TCRdb's table, derived via immunoSEQ multiplex PCR, lists solely in-frame clones and lacks some. The sample lists about 75,000 clones, more than 65% occurring once. Sample: PBMCs. The sequence derives from an older man in good health and CMV-seropositive. The gene calls are TRBV4-1 and TRBJ1-2; D not certain. CDR3 sequence (DNA): TGCGCCAGCAGCCAAACCCCGACGGAGAACTATGGCTACACCTTC. Translation gives CASSQTPTENYGYTF.